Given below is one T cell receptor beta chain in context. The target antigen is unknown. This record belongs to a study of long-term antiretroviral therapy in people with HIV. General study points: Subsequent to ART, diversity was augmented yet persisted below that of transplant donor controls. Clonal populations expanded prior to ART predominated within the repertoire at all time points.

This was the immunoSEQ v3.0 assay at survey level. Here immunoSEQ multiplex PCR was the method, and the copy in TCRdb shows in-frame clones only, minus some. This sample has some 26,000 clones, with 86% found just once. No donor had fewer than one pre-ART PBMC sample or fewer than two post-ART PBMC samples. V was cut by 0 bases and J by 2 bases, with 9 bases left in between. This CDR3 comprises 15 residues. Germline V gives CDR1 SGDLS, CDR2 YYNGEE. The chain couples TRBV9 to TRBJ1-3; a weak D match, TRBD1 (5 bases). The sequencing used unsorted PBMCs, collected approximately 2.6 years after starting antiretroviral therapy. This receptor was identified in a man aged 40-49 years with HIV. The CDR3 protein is CASSVDGGTGNTIYF. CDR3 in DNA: TGTGCCAGCAGCGTAGATGGGGGGACTGGAAACACCATATATTTT. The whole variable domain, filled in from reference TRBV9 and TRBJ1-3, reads DSGVTQTPKHLITATGQRVTLRCSPRSGDLSVYWYQQSLDQGLQFLIQYYNGEERAKGNILERFSAQQFPDLHSELNLSSLELGDSALYFCASSVDGGTGNTIYFGEGSWLTVV.